The rows below give T cell receptor beta chains drawn from one sample of a study of T cell repertoires in cytomegalovirus infection. TCRdb redid the calling of the reads with MiXCR, one entry per CDR3 protein. This table has some 300,000 distinct CDR3 sequences, under 20% appearing once. Sequenced input: PBMCs. The receptors here all came from a human donor in good health (CMV status not recorded). Some clones in this sample may be carry-over from other donors' samples. The CDR3 runs from the conserved cysteine through the conserved F or W. D genes are given only for firm matches. Clone size is shown for a subset of rows, as once, few, many or a class of expanded clone.

j_call	clone_size	d_call	v_call	cdr3_nt	cdr3_aa
TRBJ2-3	few	-	TRBV28	TGTGCCAGCAGTTTGGGAGGGGGGACGGGAGATACGCAGTATTTT	CASSLGGGTGDTQYF
TRBJ1-3	many	TRBD1	TRBV7-2	TGTGCCAGCAGCCGCAGGGGGCGCGAGGGAAACACCATATATTTT	CASSRRGREGNTIYF
TRBJ2-2	-	-	TRBV4-1	TGCGCCAGCAGCCACACGAGGGGTGCCGGGGAGCTGTTTTTT	CASSHTRGAGELFF
TRBJ2-3	-	-	TRBV5-4	TGTGCCAGCAGCTTGGCGGCAGGCCCTAGCACAGATACGCAGTATTTT	CASSLAAGPSTDTQYF
TRBJ2-2	many	-	TRBV4-3	TGCGCCAGCAGCCAAGAAAGTTACAGGGCGATCGGGGAGCTGTTTTTT	CASSQESYRAIGELFF
TRBJ1-2	-	-	TRBV25-1	TGTGCCAGCAGTGACCCGGCGGGCGCCTTCTATGGCTACACCTTC	CASSDPAGAFYGYTF
TRBJ2-3	few	TRBD2	TRBV5-4	TGTGCCAGCAGCTTACCTGGCGGGGGGGGCCCAGATACGCAGTATTTT	CASSLPGGGGPDTQYF
TRBJ2-1	few	TRBD2	TRBV27	TGTGCCAGCAGTGGACTAGCGGGAAGCTCCTACAATGAGCAGTTCTTC	CASSGLAGSSYNEQFF
TRBJ2-2	many	-	TRBV7-8	TGTGCCAGCAGCTTAGTTCGTCAGCCCGCCGGGGAGCTGTTTTTT	CASSLVRQPAGELFF
TRBJ2-1	many	-	TRBV7-2	TGTGCCAGCAGCTTAGGACTTACCGGGACACACTACAATGAGCAGTTCTTC	CASSLGLTGTHYNEQFF
TRBJ2-1	-	-	TRBV9	TGTGCCAGCAGCGTAGATAATGAGCAGTTCTTC	CASSVDNEQFF
TRBJ2-5	-	-	TRBV5-1	TGCGCCAGCAGCTCGGGGCAGGAGGAGACCCAGTACTTC	CASSSGQEETQYF
TRBJ1-2	-	-	TRBV29-1	TGCAGCGTTGATGGGGACGGGGGCTACACCTTC	CSVDGDGGYTF
TRBJ2-7	many	-	TRBV7-2	TGTGCCAGCAGCTTACTGGAGACCTACGAGCAGTACTTC	CASSLLETYEQYF
TRBJ2-7	-	-	TRBV4-1	TGCGCCAGCAGCCTGGACAGACTCACCTACGAGCAGTACTTC	CASSLDRLTYEQYF
TRBJ2-7	many	-	TRBV10-3	TGTGCCACCGCAGGGGATACCTACGAGCAGTACTTC	CATAGDTYEQYF
TRBJ2-4	many	TRBD1	TRBV7-2	TGTGCCAGCAGCCTTGGACAGGGCATAGGAAACATTCAGTACTTC	CASSLGQGIGNIQYF
TRBJ1-2	few	-	TRBV12-3/TRBV12-4	TGTGCCAGCAGTCCCAGGGACCATGGCTACACCTTC	CASSPRDHGYTF
TRBJ2-6	-	-	TRBV6-1	TGTGCCAGCAGTTACCCCTCCGGGACTGGGGCCAACGTCCTGACTTTC	CASSYPSGTGANVLTF
TRBJ2-3	many	-	TRBV7-2	TGTGCCAGCAGCCTCCAGCCAAGCCCGGATACGCAGTATTTT	CASSLQPSPDTQYF
TRBJ2-3	few	-	TRBV18	TGTGCCAGCTCACCACGCGATGATACGCAGTATTTT	CASSPRDDTQYF
TRBJ2-4	-	TRBD1	TRBV19	TGTGCCAGTTTCGACAGGGGATGGAACATTCAGTACTTC	CASFDRGWNIQYF
TRBJ2-1	many	TRBD2	TRBV6-5	TGTGCCAGCAGTTACTCGAGAGGTAGCGGGGTCTACAATGAGCAGTTCTTC	CASSYSRGSGVYNEQFF
TRBJ1-2	few	-	TRBV15	TGTGCCACCAGCAGAGCTATGGATAGGGCCCGCGATGGCTACACCTTC	CATSRAMDRARDGYTF
TRBJ2-7	few	TRBD1	TRBV20-1	TGCAGTGCCCAGACGGGACAGGGTAGCGGTTACGAGCAGTACTTC	CSAQTGQGSGYEQYF
TRBJ2-7	many	-	TRBV7-2	TGTGCCAGCAGCTTAGGGGGGCTGGCCTACGAGCAGTACTTC	CASSLGGLAYEQYF
TRBJ2-1	many	-	TRBV7-2	TGTGCCAGCAGCTTAGCGCGGGGTGGTGAGCAGTTCTTC	CASSLARGGEQFF
TRBJ2-2	-	-	TRBV6-5	TGTGCCAGCAGTTACAGCTTCGGGACCGGGGAGCTGTTTTTT	CASSYSFGTGELFF
TRBJ2-7	-	-	TRBV6-1	TGTGCCAGCAGGAAGGACGCCGGTTTAGGATACGAGCAGTACTTC	CASRKDAGLGYEQYF
TRBJ2-7	-	-	TRBV11-2	TGTGCCAGCAGTTACGTAGGCTCCTACGAGCAGTACTTC	CASSYVGSYEQYF
TRBJ2-7	-	TRBD1	TRBV27	TGTGCCAGCAGATCCTTGGACAGGAACGAGCAGTACTTC	CASRSLDRNEQYF
TRBJ2-1	-	-	TRBV5-1	TGCGCCAGCACCGAGGTTTCTTACAATGAGCAGTTCTTC	CASTEVSYNEQFF
TRBJ1-1	-	TRBD1	TRBV12-3/TRBV12-4	TGTGCCAGCAGTTCCGGACAGGGAGGGACCTTGAACACTGAAGCTTTCTTT	CASSSGQGGTLNTEAFF
TRBJ2-5	-	TRBD2	TRBV20-1	TGCAGTGCTGCAAGCGGGGGGGTTAAAGAGACCCAGTACTTC	CSAASGGVKETQYF
TRBJ1-2	many	TRBD1	TRBV7-8	TGTGCCAGCAGCGCTGAACAGGGGCGATACCCTGGGGACTATGGCTACACCTTC	CASSAEQGRYPGDYGYTF
TRBJ1-1	few	-	TRBV29-1	TGCAGCGCTCGGAGGAGTCAGGCGAACACTGAAGCTTTCTTT	CSARRSQANTEAFF
TRBJ1-2	few	-	TRBV7-2	TGTGCCAGCAGCGGGACGGGGGAAATAAACTATGGCTACACCTTC	CASSGTGEINYGYTF
TRBJ2-1	many	TRBD2	TRBV7-6	TGTGCCAGCAGCCCCCAGGGACTAGGGGATGAGCAGTTCTTC	CASSPQGLGDEQFF
TRBJ1-2	-	TRBD1	TRBV3-1	TGTGCCAGCAGCCCGGTTTCGGGACAGGAGGGGAACTATGGCTACACCTTC	CASSPVSGQEGNYGYTF
TRBJ2-4	many	TRBD1	TRBV7-2	TGTGCCAGCAGCTTCAAGGGGGCAGGGAACATTCAGTACTTC	CASSFKGAGNIQYF
TRBJ2-5	few	-	TRBV6-2/TRBV6-3	TGTGCCAGCAGTGGGGGCTCGGAGACCCAGTACTTC	CASSGGSETQYF
TRBJ1-1	many	-	TRBV6-1	TGTGCCAGCAGTTTAGGGAAGAACACTGAAGCTTTCTTT	CASSLGKNTEAFF
TRBJ2-1	-	TRBD1	TRBV5-5	TGTGCCAGCACTCTTGAGGGACAGGGGATTGGGTTCTTC	CASTLEGQGIGFF
TRBJ2-3	many	-	TRBV11-2	TGTGCCAGCAGCTTAGGCGGGGCCCAGTGGGGTACGCAGTATTTT	CASSLGGAQWGTQYF
TRBJ1-4	-	-	TRBV20-1	TGCAGTGCCCGAGGGGGGCGAACTAATGAAAAACTGTTTTTT	CSARGGRTNEKLFF
TRBJ2-7	few	-	TRBV4-1	TGCGCCAGCAGCCAGGGAACCCGGGTCAGGTCCTACGAGCAGTACTTC	CASSQGTRVRSYEQYF
TRBJ1-5	few	-	TRBV19	TGTGCCAGTAGTATAAATGGCGGGAACCGCAATCAGCCCCAGCATTTT	CASSINGGNRNQPQHF
TRBJ2-7	few	-	TRBV5-4	TGTGCCAGCAGCTTGAGAGGACAGACGGGGGAGCAGTACTTC	CASSLRGQTGEQYF
TRBJ2-2	-	TRBD2	TRBV6-2/TRBV6-3	TGTGCCAGCAGTTACTTAACTAGCGGCGGGGAGCTGTTTTTT	CASSYLTSGGELFF
TRBJ2-7	few	TRBD1	TRBV11-2	TGTGCCAGCAGCCCGTTACAGGGGACCTACGAGCAGTACTTC	CASSPLQGTYEQYF
TRBJ2-5	many	-	TRBV7-2	TGTGCCAGCAGCTTGGGCAAGCACCAAGAGACCCAGTACTTC	CASSLGKHQETQYF
TRBJ2-3	-	TRBD2	TRBV6-2/TRBV6-3	TGTGCCAGCAGTCGTCGGACTAGCGGGGGCCTGGGCACAGATACGCAGTATTTT	CASSRRTSGGLGTDTQYF
TRBJ2-5	-	-	TRBV19	TGTGCCAGTAAGCCAGATACCCAAGAGACCCAGTACTTC	CASKPDTQETQYF
TRBJ2-7	few	-	TRBV20-1	TGCAGTGCTAGACGGACGGGGTCCTCCTACGAGCAGTACTTC	CSARRTGSSYEQYF
TRBJ2-7	-	TRBD1	TRBV7-9	TGTGCCAGCAGCCCAGGGACAGGGGGTTTCGACGAGCAGTACTTC	CASSPGTGGFDEQYF
TRBJ1-1	many	-	TRBV12-5	TGTGCTAGTGAATTGATCTTGGTGAACACTGAAGCTTTCTTT	CASELILVNTEAFF
TRBJ2-3	few	-	TRBV10-3	TGTGCCATCAGTGTACGAGCAATTGCTAGCACAGATACGCAGTATTTT	CAISVRAIASTDTQYF